This TCR beta chain is from a study of blood T cell repertoires in COVID-19. Study context: Samples representing acute and convalescent COVID-19 were sourced from the United States, Italy and Spain. PBMCs, B-cell-depleted T cells, or T cells were the source of the cDNA or gDNA that made up the material.

V was pared by 3 bases and J by 5 bases, with 5 bases of the junction left unmatched. This CDR3 is built from 15 residues. The germline gives CDR1 SGHTA, CDR2 FQGNSA. Per the study methods: Reference gene primer amplification gave estimated nucleated cell counts. Produced via immunoSEQ multiplex PCR; TCRdb's table is partial and in-frame only. V and J calls and clone size are given by that table; D and trimming were obtained from the DNA. The table lists around 70,000 clones, around 93% of them singletons, with 4.8% in the top ten. This receptor was obtained from a woman in her sixties with active COVID-19. The sequenced material came from peripheral blood. The rearrangement uses TRBV7-2 and TRBJ2-3; 10 bases fit TRBD2. The CDR3 is CASSFASGSIDTQYF. The DNA for the CDR3 is TGTGCCAGCAGCTTTGCTAGCGGGAGTATAGATACGCAGTATTTT.